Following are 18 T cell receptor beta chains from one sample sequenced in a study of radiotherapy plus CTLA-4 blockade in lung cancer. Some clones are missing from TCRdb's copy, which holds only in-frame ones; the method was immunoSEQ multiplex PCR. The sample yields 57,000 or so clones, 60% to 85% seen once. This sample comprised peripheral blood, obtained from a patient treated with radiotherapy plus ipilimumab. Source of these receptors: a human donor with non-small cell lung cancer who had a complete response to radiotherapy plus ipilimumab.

The CDR3 is CASSGVIGGRSFGYTF. CDR3 DNA: TGTGCCAGCAGCGGCGTAATAGGGGGCCGGTCTTTTGGCTACACCTTC. The gene calls are TRBV14 and TRBJ1-2; 7 bases are a match to TRBD1. From germline, CDR1 is SGHDN and CDR2 FVKESK. The CDR3 consists of 16 residues. V lost 5 bases to trimming and J lost 7 bases; unmatched junction nucleotides: 16.

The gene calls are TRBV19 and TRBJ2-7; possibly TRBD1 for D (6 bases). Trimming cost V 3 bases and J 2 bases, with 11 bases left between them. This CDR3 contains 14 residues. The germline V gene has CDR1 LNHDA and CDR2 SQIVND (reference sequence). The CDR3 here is CASSIQQGTYEQYF. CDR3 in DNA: TGTGCCAGTAGTATCCAACAGGGTACCTACGAGCAGTACTTC.

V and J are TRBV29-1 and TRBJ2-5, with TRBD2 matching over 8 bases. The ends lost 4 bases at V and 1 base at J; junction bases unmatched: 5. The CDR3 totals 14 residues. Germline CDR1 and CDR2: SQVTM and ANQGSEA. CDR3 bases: TGCAGCGTTGGCCTAGCGGGTCCCCAAGAGACCCAGTACTTC. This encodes CSVGLAGPQETQYF.

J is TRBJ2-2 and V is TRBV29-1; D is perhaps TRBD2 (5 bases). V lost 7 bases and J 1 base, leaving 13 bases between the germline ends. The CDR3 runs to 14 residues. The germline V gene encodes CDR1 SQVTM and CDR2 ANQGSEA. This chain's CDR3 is CSATQGRNTGELFF. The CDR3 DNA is TGCAGCGCTACCCAAGGGAGGAACACCGGGGAGCTGTTTTTT.

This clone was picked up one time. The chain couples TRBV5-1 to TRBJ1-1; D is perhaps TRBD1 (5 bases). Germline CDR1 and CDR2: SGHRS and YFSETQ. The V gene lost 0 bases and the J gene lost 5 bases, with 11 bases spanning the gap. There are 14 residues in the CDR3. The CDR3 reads CASSLDTGGTEAFF. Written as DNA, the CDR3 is TGCGCCAGCAGCTTGGACACGGGGGGGACTGAAGCTTTCTTT.

CDR3 in DNA: TGTGCCAGTAGTATTGGTACAGACTCTAATTCACCCCTCCACTTT. Its protein is CASSIGTDSNSPLHF. This chain links TRBV19 with TRBJ1-6; no definite D call. The CDR3 runs to 15 residues. Trimming shortened V by 3 bases and J by 6 bases, and 12 bases separated the two germline ends. Germline CDR1 and CDR2: LNHDA and SQIVND (reference sequence).

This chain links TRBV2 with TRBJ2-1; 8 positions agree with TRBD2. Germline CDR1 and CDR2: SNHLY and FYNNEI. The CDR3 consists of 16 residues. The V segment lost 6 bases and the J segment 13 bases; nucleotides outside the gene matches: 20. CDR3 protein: CASSPQRQGSGKSQFF. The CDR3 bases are TGTGCCAGCAGCCCGCAGCGGCAGGGTAGCGGGAAATCCCAGTTCTTC.

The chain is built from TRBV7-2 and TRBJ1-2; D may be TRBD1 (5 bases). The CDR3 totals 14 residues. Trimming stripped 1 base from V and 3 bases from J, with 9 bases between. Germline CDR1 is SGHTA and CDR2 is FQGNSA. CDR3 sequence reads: CASSLDGRDYGYTF. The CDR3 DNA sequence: TGTGCCAGCAGCTTAGACGGCAGGGACTATGGCTACACCTTC.

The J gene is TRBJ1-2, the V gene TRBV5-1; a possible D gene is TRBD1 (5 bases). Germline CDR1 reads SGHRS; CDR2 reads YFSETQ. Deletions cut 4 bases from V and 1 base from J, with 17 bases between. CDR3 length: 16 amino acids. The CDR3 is CASSRGMTDVNYGYTF. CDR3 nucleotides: TGCGCCAGCAGCCGGGGGATGACAGATGTTAACTATGGCTACACCTTC.

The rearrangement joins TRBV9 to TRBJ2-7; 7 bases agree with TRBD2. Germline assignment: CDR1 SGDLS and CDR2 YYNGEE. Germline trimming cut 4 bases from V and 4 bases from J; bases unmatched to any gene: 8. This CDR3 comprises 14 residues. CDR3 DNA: TGTGCCAGCAGCCTGCAGGCGGGGGTTTACGAGCAGTACTTC. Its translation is CASSLQAGVYEQYF.

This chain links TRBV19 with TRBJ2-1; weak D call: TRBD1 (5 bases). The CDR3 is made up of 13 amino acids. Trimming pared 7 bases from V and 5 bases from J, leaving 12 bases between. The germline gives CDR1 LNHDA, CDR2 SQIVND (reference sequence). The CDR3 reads CASTMDKNNEQFF. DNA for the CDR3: TGTGCCAGTACCATGGACAAAAACAATGAGCAGTTCTTC.

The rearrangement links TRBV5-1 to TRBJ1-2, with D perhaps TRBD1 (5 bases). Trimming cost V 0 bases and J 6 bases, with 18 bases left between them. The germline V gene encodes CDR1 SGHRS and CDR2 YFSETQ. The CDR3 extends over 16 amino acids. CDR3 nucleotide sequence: TGCGCCAGCAGCTTGGATGGTCAGGGAGGTAATAATGGCTACACCTTC. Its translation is CASSLDGQGGNNGYTF. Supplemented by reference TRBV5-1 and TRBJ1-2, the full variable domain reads KAGVTQTPRYLIKTRGQQVTLSCSPISGHRSVSWYQQTPGQGLQFLFEYFSETQRNKGNFPGRFSGRQFSNSRSEMNVSTLELGDSALYLCASSLDGQGGNNGYTFGSGTRLTVV.

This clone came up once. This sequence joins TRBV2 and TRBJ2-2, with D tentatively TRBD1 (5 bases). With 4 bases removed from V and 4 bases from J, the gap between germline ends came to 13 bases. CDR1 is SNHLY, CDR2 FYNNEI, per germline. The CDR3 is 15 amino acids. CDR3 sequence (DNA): TGTGCCAGCAGTGGGACAAGCCCCCCCACCGGGGAGCTGTTTTTT. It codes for CASSGTSPPTGELFF.

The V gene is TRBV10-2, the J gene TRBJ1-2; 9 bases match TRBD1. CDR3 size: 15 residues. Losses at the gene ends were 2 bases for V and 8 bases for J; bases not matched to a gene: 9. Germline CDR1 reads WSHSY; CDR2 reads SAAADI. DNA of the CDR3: TGCGCCAGCAGTGAGGTCGCACAGGGGGCGAAAGGCTACACCTTC. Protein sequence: CASSEVAQGAKGYTF.

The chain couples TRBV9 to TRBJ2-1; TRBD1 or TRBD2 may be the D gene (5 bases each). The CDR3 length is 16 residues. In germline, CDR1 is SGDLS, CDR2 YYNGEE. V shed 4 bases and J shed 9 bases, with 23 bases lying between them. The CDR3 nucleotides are TGTGCCAGCAGCATTAGCTCGGGGCCCAGGTCGGGTGAGCAGTTCTTC. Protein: CASSISSGPRSGEQFF.

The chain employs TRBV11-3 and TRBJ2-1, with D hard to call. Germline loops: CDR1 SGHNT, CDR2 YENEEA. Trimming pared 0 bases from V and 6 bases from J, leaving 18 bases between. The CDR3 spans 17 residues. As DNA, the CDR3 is TGTGCCAGCAGCTTAGATGGGCTAGAATTGGCCGTCAATGAGCAGTTCTTC. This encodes CASSLDGLELAVNEQFF.

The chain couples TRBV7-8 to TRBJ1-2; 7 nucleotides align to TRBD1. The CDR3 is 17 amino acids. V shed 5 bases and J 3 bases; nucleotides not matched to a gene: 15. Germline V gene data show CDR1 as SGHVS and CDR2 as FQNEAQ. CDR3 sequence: CASSPRVGTEFYYGYTF. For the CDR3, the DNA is TGTGCCAGCAGCCCGCGAGTGGGGACAGAATTCTACTATGGCTACACCTTC. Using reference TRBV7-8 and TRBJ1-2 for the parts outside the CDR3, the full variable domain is GAGVSQSPRYKVAKRGQDVALRCDPISGHVSLFWYQQALGQGPEFLTYFQNEAQLDKSGLPSDRFFAERPEGSVSTLKIQRTQQEDSAVYLCASSPRVGTEFYYGYTFGSGTRLTVV.

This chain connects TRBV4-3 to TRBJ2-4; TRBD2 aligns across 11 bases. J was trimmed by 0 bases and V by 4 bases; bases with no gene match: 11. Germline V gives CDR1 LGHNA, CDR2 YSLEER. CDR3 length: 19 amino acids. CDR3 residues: CASSRRTVGLAGAKNIQYF. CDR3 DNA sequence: TGCGCCAGCAGCCGCCGGACGGTTGGACTAGCGGGAGCCAAAAACATTCAGTACTTC.